This entry is about one T cell receptor beta chain. This sample is part of a study of OX40 agonist ivuxolimab in advanced cancers. J gave up 5 bases and V 5 bases, and 8 bases lay outside the gene matches. The V gene's germline CDR1 is MGHRA and CDR2 YSYEKL. The CDR3 spans 15 residues. Clones were read by immunoSEQ multiplex PCR, and TCRdb kept only the in-frame ones, dropping some. The repertoire holds some 50,000 clones, with 70% to 90% as singletons. Autoimmune disease history or systemic immunosuppression was exclusionary. The chain couples TRBV4-1 to TRBJ2-2; 7 bases map to TRBD1. Sequencing was performed on CD4+ or CD8+ T cells sorted from blood, taken in a trial of the OX40 agonist ivuxolimab. The TCR was taken from an adult with an advanced solid tumor such as melanoma, head and neck, liver or kidney cancer. The CDR3 bases are TGCGCCAGCAGCGGGCGGCTCAGGGGGACCGGGGAGCTGTTTTTT. Amino acids: CASSGRLRGTGELFF.